A single sample is the source of the 10 T cell receptor beta chains below, sequenced in a study of T-cell memory formation after mild COVID-19. TCRdb used MiXCR to reprocess the 5' RACE reads, holding one entry per CDR3 protein. Of fewer than 700,000 distinct CDR3 sequences listed, roughly a fifth are singletons. Sequenced sample: PBMCs or a T cell subset sorted from them (not recorded which). The source is an adult woman who had mild COVID-19 (a few samples of this study predate the infection). Cell type and time point are not known.

This clonotype was observed a few times. The CDR3 spells CSAPPLSGNEQFF. CDR3 DNA sequence: TGCAGTGCTCCCCCCCTCAGTGGGAATGAGCAGTTCTTC. The chain combines TRBV20-1 with TRBJ2-1; D remains ambiguous. Germline V gene lookup returns CDR1 DFQATT and CDR2 SNEGSKA (reference sequence). Trimming shortened V by 5 bases and J by 7 bases, and 15 bases separated the two germline ends. The CDR3 consists of 13 residues.

Only a few counts were recorded for this clonotype. This rearrangement joins TRBV12-3 or TRBV12-4 to TRBJ2-5; D is perhaps TRBD1 (6 bases). V lost 7 bases to trimming and J lost 3 bases, with 15 bases between them. The CDR3 is 14 amino acids. The CDR3 protein is CASTRRDIEETQYF. CDR3 nucleotide sequence: TGTGCCAGCACCCGCCGGGACATAGAAGAGACCCAGTACTTC.

This clonotype was picked up a small number of times. The J gene is TRBJ2-1, the V gene TRBV7-9, with D hard to call. This CDR3 spans 11 amino acids. Trimming cost V 5 bases and J 8 bases, with 7 bases left between them. The V gene's germline CDR1 is SEHNR and CDR2 FQNEAQ (reference sequence). For the CDR3, the DNA is TGTGCCAGCAGCACAGCCCATGAGCAGTTCTTC. Protein: CASSTAHEQFF.

V is TRBV5-1 and J is TRBJ1-1; D gene ambiguous. Trimming cost V 6 bases and J 1 base, with 10 bases left between them. There are 13 residues in the CDR3. Germline V gene data show CDR1 as SGHRS and CDR2 as YFSETQ. CDR3 sequence reads: CASKSGRNTEAFF. DNA for the CDR3: TGCGCCAGCAAATCCGGCAGGAACACTGAAGCTTTCTTT.

Only one count was recorded for this clonotype. CDR3: CASSKTSGGAGGTDTQYF. In DNA form, the CDR3 reads TGTGCCAGCAGTAAGACTAGCGGGGGGGCCGGTGGCACAGATACGCAGTATTTT. V gene TRBV6-1 combines with J gene TRBJ2-3, with 14 bases lining up with TRBD2. Losses at the gene ends were 5 bases for V and 1 base for J; bases not matched to a gene: 8. Germline V gene sequence: CDR1 MNHNS, CDR2 SASEGT. This CDR3 has 18 amino acids.

This clonotype was detected only a few times. This chain connects TRBV7-8 to TRBJ2-1, with 12 nucleotides matching TRBD2. Germline V gene sequence: CDR1 SGHVS, CDR2 FQNEAQ. J gave up 0 bases and V 1 base, and 4 bases lay outside the gene matches. The CDR3 is 18 residues long. CDR3 region: CASSLVGTSGLSYNEQFF. Here the CDR3 DNA reads TGTGCCAGCAGCTTAGTAGGGACTAGCGGGCTCTCCTACAATGAGCAGTTCTTC.

J is TRBJ1-4 and V is TRBV7-9, with 7 bases matching TRBD1. Germline loops: CDR1 SEHNR, CDR2 FQNEAQ (reference sequence). Losses at the gene ends were 1 base for V and 8 bases for J; bases not matched to a gene: 7. CDR3 size: 15 residues. CDR3 DNA sequence: TGTGCCAGCAGCTTAGAACAGGGGCAGGAGGAAAAACTGTTTTTT. Translation: CASSLEQGQEEKLFF.

The chain combines TRBV10-3 with TRBJ1-2; D remains ambiguous. The V end was cut by 4 bases, the J end by 0 bases, with 15 bases between. The germline CDR1 and CDR2 sequences are ENHRY and SYGVKD. This CDR3 is built from 16 residues. The CDR3 sequence: CAISVRPLNANYGYTF. The DNA of the CDR3 is TGTGCCATCAGTGTACGACCCCTCAACGCTAACTATGGCTACACCTTC.

This clonotype has only a few counts. This chain links TRBV5-5 with TRBJ2-3; TRBD2 matches at 8 bases. V lost 0 bases and J lost 9; bases outside the gene matches: 6. Germline V gene data show CDR1 as SGHKS and CDR2 as YYEKEE (reference sequence). The CDR3 sequence is 14 residues long. Here the CDR3 reads CASSLGSGVGTQYF. The CDR3 DNA reads as TGTGCCAGCAGCTTGGGTAGCGGGGTTGGGACGCAGTATTTT.

This clonotype occurred many times. This chain links TRBV27 with TRBJ2-7; 8 bases map to TRBD2. CDR1 MNHEY and CDR2 SMNVEV come from the germline V gene (reference sequence). With 3 bases clipped from V and 0 bases from J, the junction kept 4 bases outside the gene matches. The length of the CDR3 is 15 residues. CDR3 nucleotide sequence: TGTGCCAGCAGTTTGTTAGCGGGGCCCTCCTACGAGCAGTACTTC. Amino acids: CASSLLAGPSYEQYF.